The clone carrying this T cell receptor beta chain has more than one count but fewer than ten. Its target is not known. Targeted sequencing depth ranged from 1 in 200,000 to 1 in 1 million T cells. This table comes from immunoSEQ multiplex PCR, and its TCRdb copy is limited to in-frame clones, with some not included. The data hold approximately 190,000 clones, with about three quarters observed a single time. This sample was taken from a study of cytotoxic CD8 clonotypes in ibrutinib-treated CLL. The study's findings and limits: Public clonotypes occurred uncommonly; on treatment, they contracted or remained stable.

V was cut by 0 bases and J by 4 bases, with 9 bases left in between. This CDR3 region has 14 residues. In germline, CDR1 is SGHAT, CDR2 FQNNGV. This TCR was recovered from a human donor with chronic lymphocytic leukemia. The V gene is TRBV11-2, the J gene TRBJ1-2, with D hard to call. Specimen: PBMCs, collected after 12 months of ibrutinib treatment. The CDR3 sequence: CASSLEHSTYGYTF. CDR3 sequence (DNA): TGTGCCAGCAGCTTAGAGCACAGCACCTATGGCTACACCTTC.